This T cell receptor (beta chain) is from a study of OX40 agonist ivuxolimab in advanced cancers. Study at large: Patients in the trial were receiving intravenous ivuxolimab every 2 weeks, at doses of 0.01 to 10 mg/kg. General study results and limits: On average, a greater number of expanded clones characterised CD8+ T cells relative to CD4+.

The germline V gene has CDR1 SGHTA and CDR2 FQGNSA. V was trimmed by 1 base and J by 3 bases, leaving 16 bases between them. The CDR3 is 18 amino acids. Blood samples were obtained at baseline, cycle 4 day 1, and cycle 7 day 1. This clone was counted a single time. What it recognizes is unknown. Repertoires were generated with immunoSEQ multiplex PCR, while TCRdb's copy carries only in-frame clones and drops some. The data contain 55,000 to 70,000 clones, about 85% of them singletons. This chain uses TRBV7-2 with TRBJ2-6; D might be TRBD1 or TRBD2, each matching 5 bases. The sequences come from CD4+ or CD8+ T cells sorted from blood, collected in a trial of the OX40 agonist ivuxolimab. The TCR comes from an adult with an advanced solid tumor such as melanoma, head and neck, liver or kidney cancer. The CDR3 here is CASSLDPARGYGANVLTF. The DNA for the CDR3 is TGTGCCAGCAGCTTAGACCCGGCGAGGGGTTATGGGGCCAACGTCCTGACTTTC.